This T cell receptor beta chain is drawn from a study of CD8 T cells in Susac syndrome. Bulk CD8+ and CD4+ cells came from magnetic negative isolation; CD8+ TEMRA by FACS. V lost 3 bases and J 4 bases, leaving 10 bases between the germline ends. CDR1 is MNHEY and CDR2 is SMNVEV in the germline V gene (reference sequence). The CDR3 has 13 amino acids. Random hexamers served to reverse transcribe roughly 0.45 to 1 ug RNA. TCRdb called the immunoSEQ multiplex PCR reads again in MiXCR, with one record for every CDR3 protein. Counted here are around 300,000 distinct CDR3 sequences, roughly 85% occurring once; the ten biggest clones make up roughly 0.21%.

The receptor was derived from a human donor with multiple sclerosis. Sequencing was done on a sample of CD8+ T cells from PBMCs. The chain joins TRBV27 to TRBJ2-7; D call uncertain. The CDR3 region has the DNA TGTGCCAGCAGTTTTCGTACTGGTTACGAGCAGTACTTC. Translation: CASSFRTGYEQYF.